This TCR beta chain came from a study of glioma-infiltrating T cells after dendritic cell vaccination. For the study at large: Pretreatment tumor samples came from fresh-frozen leftovers of the lysate-source resection.

Method: immunoSEQ multiplex PCR; TCRdb's copy keeps in-frame clones and lacks some. The sample consists of approximately 3,100 clones, roughly 79% of them appearing once. Of note for this clone: Its antigen is not known.

V lost 3 bases, J lost 0 bases, and 13 bases lay in between. This CDR3 has 16 amino acids. Germline values: CDR1 ENHRY, CDR2 SYGVKD. Selection required adequate fresh-frozen tumor tissue plus more than two years' survival data. H&E staining confirmed tumor content above 20% in tissue. Whole-study results and caveats: Longer survival after dendritic cell vaccination followed higher pretreatment TIL content.

The receptor was derived from a human donor with glioblastoma. This specimen consisted of tumor tissue, obtained before dendritic cell vaccination. The genes are TRBV10-3 and TRBJ2-3, with D possibly being TRBD1 (8 bases). This CDR3 is CAISEAGTGSTDTQYF. The CDR3 nucleotides are TGTGCCATCAGTGAAGCGGGGACAGGTAGCACAGATACGCAGTATTTT.